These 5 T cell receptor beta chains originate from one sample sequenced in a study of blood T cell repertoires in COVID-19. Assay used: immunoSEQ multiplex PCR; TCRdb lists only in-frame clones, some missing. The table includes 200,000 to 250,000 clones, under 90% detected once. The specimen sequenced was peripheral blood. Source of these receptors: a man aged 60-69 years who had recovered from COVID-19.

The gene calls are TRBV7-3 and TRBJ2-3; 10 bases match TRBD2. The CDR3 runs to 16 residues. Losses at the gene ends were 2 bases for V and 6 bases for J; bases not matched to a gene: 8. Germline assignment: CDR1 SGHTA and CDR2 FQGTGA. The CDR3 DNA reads TGTGCCAGCAGCTTAGGTAGCGGGAGGAGGAGGGATACGCAGTATTTT. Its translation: CASSLGSGRRRDTQYF.

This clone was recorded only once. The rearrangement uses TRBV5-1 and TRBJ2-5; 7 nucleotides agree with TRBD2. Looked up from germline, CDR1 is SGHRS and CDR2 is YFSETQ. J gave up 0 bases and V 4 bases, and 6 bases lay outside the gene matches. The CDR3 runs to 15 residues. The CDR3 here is CASSESGANQETQYF. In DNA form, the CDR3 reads TGCGCCAGCAGCGAGAGCGGGGCCAACCAAGAGACCCAGTACTTC.

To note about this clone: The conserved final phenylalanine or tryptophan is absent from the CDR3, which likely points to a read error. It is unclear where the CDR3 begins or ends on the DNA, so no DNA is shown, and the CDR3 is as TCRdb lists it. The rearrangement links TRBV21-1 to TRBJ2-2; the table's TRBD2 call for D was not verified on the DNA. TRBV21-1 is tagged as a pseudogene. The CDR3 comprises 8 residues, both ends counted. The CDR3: CASSKGVG.

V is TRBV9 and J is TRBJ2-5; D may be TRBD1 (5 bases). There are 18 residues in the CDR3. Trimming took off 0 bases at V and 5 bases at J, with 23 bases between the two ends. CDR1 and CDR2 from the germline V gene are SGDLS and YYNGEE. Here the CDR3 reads CASSVVGRAWGPPETQYF. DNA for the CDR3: TGTGCCAGCAGCGTAGTAGGTAGAGCTTGGGGCCCACCCGAGACCCAGTACTTC.

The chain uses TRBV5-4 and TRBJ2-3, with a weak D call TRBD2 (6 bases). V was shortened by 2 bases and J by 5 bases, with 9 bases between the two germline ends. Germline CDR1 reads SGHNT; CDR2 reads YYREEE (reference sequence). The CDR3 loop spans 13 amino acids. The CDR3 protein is CASSLSSGDTQYF. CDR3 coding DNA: TGTGCCAGCAGCTTAAGTAGCGGAGATACGCAGTATTTT.